This TCR beta chain came from a study of T cells in Graves' hyperthyroidism and ophthalmopathy (dated by TCRdb to the late 2010s). Some background on the complete study: Peripheral blood was sampled at the time of initial diagnosis, prior to any treatment. A discovery cohort of about a hundred patients, 43 with Graves' ophthalmopathy and approximately 55 with stable Graves' hyperthyroidism, was used to find distinguishing TCR V-J signatures. Prospective prediction of ophthalmopathy was tested in an independent validation cohort consisting of fewer than 20 hyperthyroidism patients and about 17 patients who later progressed to ophthalmopathy. The 75 to 100 discovery patients were randomly divided into training and test sets at a 7:3 ratio. In addition, the study compared T-cell repertoires in thyroid tissue and in blood from about 6 Graves' hyperthyroidism patients. Following sampling, methimazole starting at 30 mg daily was given to hyperthyroidism patients, and high-dose intravenous methylprednisolone was given to ophthalmopathy patients. The paper describes TCR Vbeta CDR3 sequencing of some 130 peripheral blood samples, made up of about 40 ophthalmopathy patients, over 70 hyperthyroidism patients and about 17 progressor patients. What the research found in general, with its limitations: During validation, the model predicted progression to ophthalmopathy a median of roughly six months ahead of onset, with 60% to 71% sensitivity and about 75% specificity. Sample size was not statistically predetermined, and investigators were not blinded to group allocation. Most expanded thyroid clonotypes (frequency above 0.001) were also detected in blood, a finding suggesting that blood repertoires may reflect thyroid immune responses. In cross-validation, a model built on a 13 V-J signature told ophthalmopathy apart from stable hyperthyroidism with approximately 90% sensitivity and about 81% specificity, and in testing the same model reached 80%/75%.

At least ten counts were recorded for this clonotype. This receptor's antigen is unknown. Qualities for individual bases were not recorded, and no much larger clone is one base off. Stable Graves' hyperthyroidism was defined as the absence of progression to ophthalmopathy over 18 months of follow-up. The hyperthyroidism patients were between 18 and 65 years old and newly diagnosed, with a disease duration of less than 2 months. The study excluded patients with uncontrolled infections, other autoimmune diseases, pregnancy or lactation. Diagnoses relied on clinical symptoms, serum thyroxine and TRAb, thyroid ultrasound and orbital computed tomography. Ficoll-Paque density gradient centrifugation was used to isolate PBMCs from about 9 ml of fresh peripheral blood. Total RNA was extracted with Trizol reagent, and quality was checked on an Agilent 2100 Bioanalyzer. TCR beta CDR3 regions were amplified from RNA transcripts. For the first round of RT-PCR on the TCR CDR3, the HTBI primer set was used together with the Qiagen OneStep RT-PCR kit. Libraries were constructed in a second round of multiplex PCR, after which size selection and purification were performed. The libraries were sequenced on an Illumina HiSeq2000 using paired-end 100 bp reads. The paper's processing steps were these. SOAPnuke was used to process the raw data, removing reads that contained adapters or uncalled bases, had a mean Phred below 15, or lacked an exact match to the constant primer or identifier. High-quality paired reads were merged using COPE v1.2.5, and each unique nucleotide sequence was defined as a clonotype. Clonotypes were aligned to IMGT TRBV, TRBD and TRBJ reference segments using MiTCR v1.1. The analysis was restricted to V-J combinations with a frequency above 0.0001, which together covered 99.2% of the repertoires. A TCS score was defined as the ratio between F50 (clonal expansion) and ExV (chaos), using BLOSUM62-based TCRdist between CDR3 peptides within each V-J. Welch's t-statistics and random forest reduced fewer than 600 V-J features to 13, which were used in a naive Bayes classifier (R e1071). TCRdb reprocessing: public reads trimmed at Q25 with fastp, clones called with MiXCR, in-frame beta chains kept. CDR3 protein duplicates are merged, each entry listing the most common genes and DNA. The authors' filters were not applied to this entry. Recorded for this sample are hundreds of thousands of distinct CDR3 sequences; around 14% of them occurred a single time. Clones ranked in the top ten supply just under 8% of the sample.

V is pared back by 3 bases and J by 0 bases, with 8 bases lying between the germline termini. The cysteine opens and the phenylalanine closes a CDR3 of 14 amino acids. This entry keeps only the CDR3 DNA: 42 bases, framed from base 1. What was sequenced was blood. The sequence links TRBV12-3 or TRBV12-4 to TRBJ1-1, with no D gene named confidently. The TCR was taken from a woman between 18 and 29 years old with Graves' hyperthyroidism. The nucleotides read TGTGCCAGCAGTTTTTCGCCGGTGAACACTGAAGCTTTCTTT. Its translation is CASSFSPVNTEAFF.